In its sample, the clone carrying this TCR beta chain was seen a few times. As yet, its antigen is unknown. The sample is drawn from a study of beta chain features in type 1 diabetes. The overall study: Sorted cells from all samples, numbering almost 110 million, were examined. General study points: The similarity of naive, central memory and Treg TCRB repertoires appeared greater among patients than among healthy donors.

Per the germline V gene, CDR1 is SGHVS and CDR2 is FQNEAQ. V was shortened by 1 base and J by 2 bases, with 11 bases between the two germline ends. This CDR3 comprises 15 residues. TCRB transcripts that were expressed got sequenced, as all of the isolated RNA had been reverse transcribed. For naive, central memory and regulatory T cell samples, reads averaged approximately 3.6 million. The protocol was immunoSEQ multiplex PCR, while the TCRdb copy is restricted to in-frame clones and leaves out a portion. The table shows 140,000 to 150,000 clones, with 10% occurring only once. Per donor, one heparinised blood draw averaged about 100 mL.

The TCR sequence derives from a man aged 18 to 35 in good health. The material sequenced was naive CD4+ T cells from blood. The chain uses TRBV7-8 and TRBJ2-5; possibly TRBD2 for D (5 bases). The CDR3 spells CASSLVVGEQETQYF. The CDR3 coding sequence is TGTGCCAGCAGCTTAGTTGTCGGGGAACAAGAGACCCAGTACTTC.